These 10 T cell receptor beta chains were sequenced from one sample in a study of T cells in Graves' hyperthyroidism and ophthalmopathy. The investigators amplified TCR beta CDR3 regions from RNA transcripts. HTBI primers drove first-round RT-PCR of the TCR CDR3. In TCRdb, the multiplex PCR reads were re-called with MiXCR into one record per CDR3 protein. The sample has some 510,000 distinct CDR3 sequences, around 42% seen once. Sequencing used peripheral blood or thyroid tissue (not recorded which). Receptors were obtained from a woman under 30 with Graves' hyperthyroidism.

V is TRBV15 and J is TRBJ1-3; D remains unclear. V was pared by 2 bases and J by 0 bases, with 11 bases between. The CDR3 runs 16 residues. Germline assignment: CDR1 LNHNV and CDR2 YYDKDF (reference sequence). CDR3 residues: CATSRLATLSGNTIYF. CDR3 in DNA: TGTGCCACCAGCAGACTAGCCACTCTCTCTGGAAACACCATATATTTT.

Concerning this clonotype itself: This likely comes from a read error, as the CDR3 has no conserved phenylalanine or tryptophan at its end. V is TRBV25-1 and J is TRBJ2-7; 9 positions agree with TRBD1. The CDR3 length is 16 residues. V trimming: 0 bases; J trimming: 5 bases; junction bases outside the gene matches: 8. Germline assignment: CDR1 MGHDK and CDR2 SYGVNS. DNA for the CDR3: TGTGCCAGCAGTGAATATAAAGGGACAGGGATCAACGAGCAGTACCTC. Translated: CASSEYKGTGINEQYL.

In its sample, this clonotype was seen a few times. DNA of the CDR3: TGTGCCAACATTGGTAGACCAACCTACGAGCAGTACTTC. Residues: CANIGRPTYEQYF. J is TRBJ2-7 and V is TRBV2; D not resolved. The V and J ends lost 10 bases and 2 bases respectively, with 15 bases between them. Germline V gene data show CDR1 as SNHLY and CDR2 as FYNNEI. This CDR3 has 13 residues.

The CDR3 protein is CASSISGATYEQYF. As DNA, the CDR3 is TGTGCCAGTAGTATCTCGGGAGCAACCTACGAGCAGTACTTC. This chain uses TRBV19 with TRBJ2-7; possibly TRBD2 for D (6 bases). This CDR3 spans 14 amino acids. The V end lost 3 bases, the J end lost 2 bases, and 11 bases lay between the germline ends. Per the germline V gene, CDR1 is LNHDA and CDR2 is SQIVND (reference sequence). Filled out from reference TRBV19 and TRBJ2-7, the complete variable domain reads DGGITQSPKYLFRKEGQNVTLSCEQNLNHDAMYWYRQDPGQGLRLIYYSQIVNDFQKGDIAEGYSVSREKKESFPLTVTSAQKNPTAFYLCASSISGATYEQYFGPGTRLTVT.

The genes are TRBV29-1 and TRBJ1-1, with D perhaps TRBD1 (5 bases). Per the germline V gene, CDR1 is SQVTM and CDR2 is ANQGSEA. The CDR3 has 11 residues. V was cut by 8 bases and J by 0 bases, with 7 bases left in between. The CDR3: CSTGVNTEAFF. CDR3 in DNA: TGCAGCACAGGTGTGAACACTGAAGCTTTCTTT.

Worth noting for this clonotype: A much larger clone lies a single base off, so this may be a read error. This sequence joins TRBV7-8 and TRBJ1-4; D is unclear. CDR1 is SGHVS, CDR2 FQNEAQ, per germline. The CDR3 has 13 residues. This CDR3 reads CVSSLTTNEKLFF. The CDR3 nucleotides are TGTGTCAGCAGCTTAACAACTAATGAAAAACTGTTTTTT.

The chain links TRBV7-8 to TRBJ2-7; perhaps TRBD2 as D (6 bases). CDR1 is SGHVS and CDR2 is FQNEAQ in the germline V gene. Trimming removed 6 bases at V and 0 bases at J, with 27 bases between. The CDR3 loop spans 19 amino acids. CDR3 amino acids: CASRPTRLWGGTDSYEQYF. The DNA of the CDR3 is TGTGCCAGCAGACCGACTAGACTCTGGGGCGGGACGGACTCCTACGAGCAGTACTTC. Using reference TRBV7-8 and TRBJ2-7 for the parts outside the CDR3, the full variable domain is GAGVSQSPRYKVAKRGQDVALRCDPISGHVSLFWYQQALGQGPEFLTYFQNEAQLDKSGLPSDRFFAERPEGSVSTLKIQRTQQEDSAVYLCASRPTRLWGGTDSYEQYFGPGTRLTVT.

In this sample, this clonotype turned up many times. This chain uses TRBV20-1 with TRBJ2-7; unclear D gene. CDR3 length: 11 residues. Germline CDR1 DFQATT, CDR2 SNEGSKA (reference sequence). V was clipped by 8 bases and J by 3 bases, with 11 bases between them. The CDR3 DNA reads TGCAGTACGATGCCTGACTACGAGCAGTACTTC. It specifies CSTMPDYEQYF.

The sample holds many counts of this clonotype. The V call is TRBV24-1, the J call TRBJ1-1, with no clear D. Trimming cost V 3 bases and J 3 bases, with 4 bases left between them. The CDR3 is 12 amino acids. Germline assignment: CDR1 KGHDR and CDR2 SFDVKD. The CDR3, as DNA: TGTGCCACCAGTGATCCCCACACTGAAGCTTTCTTT. Translated, it gives CATSDPHTEAFF.

The sample holds many counts of this clonotype. This chain joins TRBV7-8 and TRBJ2-6; TRBD2 might be the D (5 bases). Germline V gene sequence: CDR1 SGHVS, CDR2 FQNEAQ. The CDR3 contains 15 residues. V lost 5 bases to trimming and J lost 2 bases, with 10 bases between them. The CDR3 nucleotides are TGTGCCAGCAGCATAGAGGGAGCTGGGGCCAACGTCCTGACTTTC. It codes for CASSIEGAGANVLTF.